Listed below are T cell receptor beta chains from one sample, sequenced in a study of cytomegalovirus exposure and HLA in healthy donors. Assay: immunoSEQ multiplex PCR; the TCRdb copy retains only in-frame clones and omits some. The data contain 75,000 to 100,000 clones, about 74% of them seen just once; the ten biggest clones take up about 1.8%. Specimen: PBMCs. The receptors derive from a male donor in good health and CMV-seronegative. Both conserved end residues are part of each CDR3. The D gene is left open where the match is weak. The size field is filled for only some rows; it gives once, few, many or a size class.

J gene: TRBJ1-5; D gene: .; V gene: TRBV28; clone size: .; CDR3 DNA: TGTGCCAGCGCTGGGGCCTATCAGAATCAGCCCCAGCATTTT; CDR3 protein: CASAGAYQNQPQHF
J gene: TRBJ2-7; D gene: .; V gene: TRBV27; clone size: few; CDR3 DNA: TGTGCCAGCAGTTTCTCGCTGGGCGTCTACGAGCAGTACTTC; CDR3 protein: CASSFSLGVYEQYF
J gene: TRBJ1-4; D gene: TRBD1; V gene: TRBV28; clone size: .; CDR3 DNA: TGTGCCAGCAGTTATCACAGGGGGTCTAATGAAAAACTGTTTTTT; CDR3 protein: CASSYHRGSNEKLFF
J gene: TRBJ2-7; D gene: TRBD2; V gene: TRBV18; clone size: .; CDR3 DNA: TGTGCCAGCTCACCCGGACTAGCGGGAGGGCCCGAGCAGTACTTC; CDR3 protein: CASSPGLAGGPEQYF
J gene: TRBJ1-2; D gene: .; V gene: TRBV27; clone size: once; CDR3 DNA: TGTGTCAGCCGACGGGCGGGGGACTATGGCTACACCTTC; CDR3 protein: CVSRRAGDYGYTF
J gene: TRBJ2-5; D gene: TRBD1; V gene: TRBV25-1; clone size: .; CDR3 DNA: TGTGCCAGCATAATAGCAGGGGGAGAGACCCAGTACTTC; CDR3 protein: CASIIAGGETQYF
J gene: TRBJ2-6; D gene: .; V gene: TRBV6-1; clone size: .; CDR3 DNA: TGTGCCAGCAGTGAAACTAGGGCGTCTGGGGCCAACGTCCTGACTTTC; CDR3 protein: CASSETRASGANVLTF
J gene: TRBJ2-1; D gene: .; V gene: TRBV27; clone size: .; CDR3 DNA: TGTGCCAGCAAAGCGATCGCGGGTGAGCAGTTCTTC; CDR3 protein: CASKAIAGEQFF
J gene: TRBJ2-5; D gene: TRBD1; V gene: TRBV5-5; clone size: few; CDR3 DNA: TGTGCCAGCAACAAAAACCCCGGGACAGGGGCAGGAGAGACCCAGTACTTC; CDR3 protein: CASNKNPGTGAGETQYF
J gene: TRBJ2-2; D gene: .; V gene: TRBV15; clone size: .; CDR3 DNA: TGTGCCACCAGCAGCGGGGTGGGAGGCACCGGGGAGCTGTTTTTT; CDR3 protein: CATSSGVGGTGELFF
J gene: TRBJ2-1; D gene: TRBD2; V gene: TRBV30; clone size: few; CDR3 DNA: TGTGCCTGGAGTGTACGTAAGCGGGCTAGCGGGCAAAGACGTGAGCAGTTCTTC; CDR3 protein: CAWSVRKRASGQRREQFF
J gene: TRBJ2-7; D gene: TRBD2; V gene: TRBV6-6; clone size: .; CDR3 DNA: TGTGCCAGCAGTTTACCCTTGACTAGCTGGTCCTACGAGCAGTACTTC; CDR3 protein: CASSLPLTSWSYEQYF
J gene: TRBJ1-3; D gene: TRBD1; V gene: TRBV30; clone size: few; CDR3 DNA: TGTGCCTGGATGGTAGCAGTGACAGGGCGGTTTGGCGGAAACACCATATATTTT; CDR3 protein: CAWMVAVTGRFGGNTIYF
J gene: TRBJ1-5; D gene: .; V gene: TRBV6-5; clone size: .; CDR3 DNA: TGTGCCAGCACCTCGGACAGCCGAAATCAGCCCCAGCATTTT; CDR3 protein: CASTSDSRNQPQHF
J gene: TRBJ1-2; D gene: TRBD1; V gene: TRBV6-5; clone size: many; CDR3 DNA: TGTGCCAGCAGTCCGACAGGGAACTATGGCTACACCTTC; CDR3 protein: CASSPTGNYGYTF
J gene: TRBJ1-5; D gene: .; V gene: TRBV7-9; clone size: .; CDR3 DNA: TGTGCCAGCACCCAGGGCCGGCAGCCCCAGCATTTT; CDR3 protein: CASTQGRQPQHF
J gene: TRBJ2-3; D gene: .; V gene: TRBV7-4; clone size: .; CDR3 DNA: TGTGCCAGCAGCTTAGGATCCCTAGCAGATACGCAGTATTTT; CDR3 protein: CASSLGSLADTQYF
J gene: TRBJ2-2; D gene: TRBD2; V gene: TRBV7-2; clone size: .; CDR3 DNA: TGTGCCAGCAGCTTAGAAGCTAGCGGGAGCGTTAACGGGGAGCTGTTTTTT; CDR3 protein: CASSLEASGSVNGELFF
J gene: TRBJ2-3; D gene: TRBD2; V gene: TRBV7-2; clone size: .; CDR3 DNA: TGTGCCAGCAGTCTTTTGCGGGAGGGTACGCAGTATTTT; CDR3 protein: CASSLLREGTQYF
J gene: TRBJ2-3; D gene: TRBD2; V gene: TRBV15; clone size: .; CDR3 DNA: TGTGCCACCAGCACCTTCGGACTAGCGCTTACAGATACGCAGTATTTT; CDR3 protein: CATSTFGLALTDTQYF
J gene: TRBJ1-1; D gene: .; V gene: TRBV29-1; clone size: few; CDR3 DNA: TGCAGCGTTGCACAGAACACTGAAGCTTTCTTT; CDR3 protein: CSVAQNTEAFF
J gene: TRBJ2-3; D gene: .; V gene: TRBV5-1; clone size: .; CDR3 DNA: TGCGCCAGCAGCTTGGCGGTTTCCTACAGGGCAGATACGCAGTATTTT; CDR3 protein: CASSLAVSYRADTQYF
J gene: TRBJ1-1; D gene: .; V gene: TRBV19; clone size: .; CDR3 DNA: TGTGCCAGTGGTCAACAGTTGAACACTGAAGCTTTCTTT; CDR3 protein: CASGQQLNTEAFF
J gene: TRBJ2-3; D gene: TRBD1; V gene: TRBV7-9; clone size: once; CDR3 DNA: TGTGCCAGCAGCTTAAAAGGGACAGTGACTAGCACAGATACGCAGTATTTT; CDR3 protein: CASSLKGTVTSTDTQYF
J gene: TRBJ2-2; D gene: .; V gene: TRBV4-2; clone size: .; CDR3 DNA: TGTGCCAGCAGCCAAGACATCACCGGGGAGCTGTTTTTT; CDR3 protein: CASSQDITGELFF
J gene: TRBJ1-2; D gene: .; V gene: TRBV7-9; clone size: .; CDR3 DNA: TGTGCCAGCAGCCCGTTCGGTGGCTACACCTTC; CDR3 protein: CASSPFGGYTF
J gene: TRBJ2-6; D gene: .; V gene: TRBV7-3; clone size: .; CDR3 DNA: TGTGCCAGCAGCACCCAAGGGGGCTCTGGGGCCAACGTCCTGACTTTC; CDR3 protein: CASSTQGGSGANVLTF
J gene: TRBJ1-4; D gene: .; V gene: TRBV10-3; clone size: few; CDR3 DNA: TGTGCCATCAGTGATCAAGCCCATGAAAAACTGTTTTTT; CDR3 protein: CAISDQAHEKLFF
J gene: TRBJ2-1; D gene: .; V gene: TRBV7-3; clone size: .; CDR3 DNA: TGTGCCAGCAGCGCTAGAGTTGAGCAGTTCTTC; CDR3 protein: CASSARVEQFF
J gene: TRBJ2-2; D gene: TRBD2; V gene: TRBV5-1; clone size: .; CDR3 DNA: TGCGCCAGCAGCGTGGGACTAGCGGGAGCGAACACCGGGGAGCTGTTTTTT; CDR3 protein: CASSVGLAGANTGELFF
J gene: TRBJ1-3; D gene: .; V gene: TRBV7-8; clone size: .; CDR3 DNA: TGTGCCAGCAGCTTAGAATCAGGGGGAAACACCATATATTTT; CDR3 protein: CASSLESGGNTIYF
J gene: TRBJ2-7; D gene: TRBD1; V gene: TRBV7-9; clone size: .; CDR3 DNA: TGTGCCAGCAGCCCGGGGGACAGGGGACAGGACGAGCAGTACTTC; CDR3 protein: CASSPGDRGQDEQYF
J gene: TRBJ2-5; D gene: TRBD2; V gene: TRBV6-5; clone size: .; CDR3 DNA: TGTGCCAGCAGTAGGGAACTAGCGGGAGAGACCCAGTACTTC; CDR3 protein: CASSRELAGETQYF
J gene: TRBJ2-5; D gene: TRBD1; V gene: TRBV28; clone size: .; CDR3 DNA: TGTGCCAGCAGACAAGCCCCGACAGGGCTCAAGACCCAGTACTTC; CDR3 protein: CASRQAPTGLKTQYF
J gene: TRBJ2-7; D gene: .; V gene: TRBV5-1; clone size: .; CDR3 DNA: TGCGCCAGCAGCTTGAGCCCCTACGAGCAGTACTTC; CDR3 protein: CASSLSPYEQYF
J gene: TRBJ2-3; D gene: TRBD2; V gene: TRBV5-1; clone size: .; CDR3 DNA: TGCGCCAGCAGCGGGCTAGCGGGAACGACAGATACGCAGTATTTT; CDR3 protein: CASSGLAGTTDTQYF
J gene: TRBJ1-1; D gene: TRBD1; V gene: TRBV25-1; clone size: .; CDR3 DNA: TGTGCCAGCAGTGTAGGGGGCGCCGATGAAGCTTTCTTT; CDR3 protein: CASSVGGADEAFF
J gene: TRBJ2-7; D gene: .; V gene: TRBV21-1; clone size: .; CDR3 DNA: TGTGCCAGCACGACAGGGGTCGAGCAGTACTTC; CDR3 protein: CASTTGVEQYF
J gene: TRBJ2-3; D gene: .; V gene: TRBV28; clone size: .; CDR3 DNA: TGTGCCAGCAGGAACACGGGTGCTAGCACAGATACGCAGTATTTT; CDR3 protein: CASRNTGASTDTQYF
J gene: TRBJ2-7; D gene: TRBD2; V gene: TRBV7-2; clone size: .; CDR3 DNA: TGTGCCAGCAGCACTAGAGGGACTAGCGGGACCTACGAGCAGTACTTC; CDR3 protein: CASSTRGTSGTYEQYF
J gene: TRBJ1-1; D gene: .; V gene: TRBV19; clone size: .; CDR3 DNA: TGTGCCAGTAGTACAACAGGGAAAAGGGACACTGAAGCTTTCTTT; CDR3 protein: CASSTTGKRDTEAFF
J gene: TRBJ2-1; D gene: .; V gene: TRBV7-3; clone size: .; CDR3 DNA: TGTGCCAGCAGCTTATTTGGCGGCCCCCAGTTCTTC; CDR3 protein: CASSLFGGPQFF
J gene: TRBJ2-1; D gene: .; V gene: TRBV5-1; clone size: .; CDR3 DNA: TGCGCCAGCAGCTTGGCCGCGGGGCTATTCAATGAGCAGTTCTTC; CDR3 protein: CASSLAAGLFNEQFF
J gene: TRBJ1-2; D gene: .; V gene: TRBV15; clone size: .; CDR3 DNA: TGTGCCACCAGCGGTACAGGGATAGATGGCTACACCTTC; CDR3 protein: CATSGTGIDGYTF
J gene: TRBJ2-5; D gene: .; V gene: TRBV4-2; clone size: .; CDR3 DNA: TGTGCCAGCAGCCGGACCCAGGGACAAGAGACCCAGTACTTC; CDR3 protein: CASSRTQGQETQYF
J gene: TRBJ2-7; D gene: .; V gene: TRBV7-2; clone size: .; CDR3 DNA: TGTGCCAGCAGCCTCCAGGGGGGCCAATCCTACGAGCAGTACTTC; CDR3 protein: CASSLQGGQSYEQYF
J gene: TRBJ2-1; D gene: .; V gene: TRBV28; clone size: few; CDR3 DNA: TGTGCCAGCAGTTCCGGACTTACAGAGCAGTTCTTC; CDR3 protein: CASSSGLTEQFF
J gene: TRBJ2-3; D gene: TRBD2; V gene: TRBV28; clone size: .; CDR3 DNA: TGTGCCAGCAGCCCCCTGGAGCGGGACCGCACAGATACGCAGTATTTT; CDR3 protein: CASSPLERDRTDTQYF
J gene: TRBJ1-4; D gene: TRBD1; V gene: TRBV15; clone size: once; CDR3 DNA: TGTGCCACCAGCCGCGAAGGTATGGGACAGCGAGCAACTAATGAAAAACTGTTTTTT; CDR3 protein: CATSREGMGQRATNEKLFF
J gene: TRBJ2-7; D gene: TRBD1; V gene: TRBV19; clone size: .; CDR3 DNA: TGTGCCAGTAGGGGACAGGGTTACTACGAGCAGTACTTC; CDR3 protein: CASRGQGYYEQYF
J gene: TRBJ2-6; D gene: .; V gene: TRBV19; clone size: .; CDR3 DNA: TGTGCCAGTAGTCCCGACTGGCCCAGGGCCAACGTCCTGACTTTC; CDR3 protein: CASSPDWPRANVLTF
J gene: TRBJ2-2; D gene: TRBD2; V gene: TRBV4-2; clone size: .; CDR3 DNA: TGTGCCAGCAGCCAAGATTTATTGGGACTATCGAACACCGGGGAGCTGTTTTTT; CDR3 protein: CASSQDLLGLSNTGELFF
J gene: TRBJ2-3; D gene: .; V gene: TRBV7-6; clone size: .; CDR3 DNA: TGTGCCAGCAGCTTCCACACTATGTCTAGCACAGATACGCAGTATTTT; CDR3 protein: CASSFHTMSSTDTQYF
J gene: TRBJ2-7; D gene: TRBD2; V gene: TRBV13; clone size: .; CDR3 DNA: TGTGCCAGCGCGACCCGTACGAGCGGGGACCCCTACGAGCAGTACTTC; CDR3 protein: CASATRTSGDPYEQYF
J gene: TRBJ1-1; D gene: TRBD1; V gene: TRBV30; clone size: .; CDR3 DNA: TGTGCCTGGACCCAGGACCGGGACAGGGGGACTGAAGCTTTCTTT; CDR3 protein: CAWTQDRDRGTEAFF
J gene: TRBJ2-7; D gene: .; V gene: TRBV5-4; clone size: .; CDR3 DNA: TGTGCCAGCAGCTTGAGTCCCAGGGGCCCCTACGAGCAGTACTTC; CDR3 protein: CASSLSPRGPYEQYF
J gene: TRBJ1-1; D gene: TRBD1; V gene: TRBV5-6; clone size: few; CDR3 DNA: TGTGCCAGCAGCTTGGGGACAGGGGAAGCTTTCTTT; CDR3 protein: CASSLGTGEAFF
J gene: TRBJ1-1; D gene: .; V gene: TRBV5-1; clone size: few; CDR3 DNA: TGCGCCAGCAGCTTGGGAAACGGGGACACTGAAGCTTTCTTT; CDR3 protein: CASSLGNGDTEAFF
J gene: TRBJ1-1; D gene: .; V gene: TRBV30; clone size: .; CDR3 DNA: TGTGCCGGGTTGGGGGGGTACACTGAAGCTTTCTTT; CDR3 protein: CAGLGGYTEAFF